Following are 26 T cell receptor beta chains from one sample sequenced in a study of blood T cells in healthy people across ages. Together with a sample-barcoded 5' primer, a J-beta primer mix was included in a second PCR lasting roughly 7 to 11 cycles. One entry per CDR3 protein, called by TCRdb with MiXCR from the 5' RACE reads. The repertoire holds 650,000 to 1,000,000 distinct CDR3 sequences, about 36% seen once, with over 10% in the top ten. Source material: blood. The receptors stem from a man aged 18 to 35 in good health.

CDR3 sequence: CASSVSRDRPDYEQFF. As DNA, the CDR3 is TGTGCCAGCAGTGTTTCCCGGGACAGACCAGATTACGAGCAGTTCTTC. The rearrangement joins TRBV6-2 or TRBV6-3 to TRBJ2-1; TRBD1 agrees at 7 bases. The CDR3 consists of 16 residues. Germline CDR1 is MNHEY and CDR2 is SVGEGT. The junction had 17 bases not matched to a gene; V was cut back by 5 bases and J by 10 bases.

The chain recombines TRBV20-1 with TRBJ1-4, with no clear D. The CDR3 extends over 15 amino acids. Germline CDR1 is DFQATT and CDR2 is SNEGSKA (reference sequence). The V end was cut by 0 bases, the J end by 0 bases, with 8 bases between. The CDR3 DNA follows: TGCAGTGCTAGAGATGCGGCAGCAACTAATGAAAAACTGTTTTTT. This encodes CSARDAAATNEKLFF.

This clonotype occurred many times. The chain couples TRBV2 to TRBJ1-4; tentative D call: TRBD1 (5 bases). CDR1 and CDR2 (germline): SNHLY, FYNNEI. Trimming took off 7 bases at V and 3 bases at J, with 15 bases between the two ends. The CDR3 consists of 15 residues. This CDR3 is CASNPTTASNEKLFF. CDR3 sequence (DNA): TGTGCCAGCAATCCTACGACAGCCTCTAATGAAAAACTGTTTTTT.

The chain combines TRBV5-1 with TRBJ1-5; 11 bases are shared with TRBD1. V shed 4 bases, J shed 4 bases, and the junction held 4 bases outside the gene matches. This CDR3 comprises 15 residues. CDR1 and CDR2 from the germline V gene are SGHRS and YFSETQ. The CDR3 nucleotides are TGCGCCAGCAGCCCGGACAGGGGGCCGAATCAGCCCCAGCATTTT. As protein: CASSPDRGPNQPQHF. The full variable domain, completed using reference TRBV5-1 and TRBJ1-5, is KAGVTQTPRYLIKTRGQQVTLSCSPISGHRSVSWYQQTPGQGLQFLFEYFSETQRNKGNFPGRFSGRQFSNSRSEMNVSTLELGDSALYLCASSPDRGPNQPQHFGDGTRLSIL.

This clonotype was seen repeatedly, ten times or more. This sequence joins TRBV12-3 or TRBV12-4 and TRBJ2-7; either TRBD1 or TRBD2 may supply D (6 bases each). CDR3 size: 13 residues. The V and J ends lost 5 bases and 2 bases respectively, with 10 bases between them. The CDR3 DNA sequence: TGTGCCAGCAGTCGGGGGCCGCCCTACGAGCAGTACTTC. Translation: CASSRGPPYEQYF.

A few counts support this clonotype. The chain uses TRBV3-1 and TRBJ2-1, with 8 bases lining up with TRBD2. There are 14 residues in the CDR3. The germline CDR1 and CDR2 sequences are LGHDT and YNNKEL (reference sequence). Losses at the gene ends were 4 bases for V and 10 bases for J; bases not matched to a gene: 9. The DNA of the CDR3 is TGTGCCAGCAGCCCAGGGGCGGGGGGTCCCGAGCAGTTCTTC. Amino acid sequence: CASSPGAGGPEQFF.

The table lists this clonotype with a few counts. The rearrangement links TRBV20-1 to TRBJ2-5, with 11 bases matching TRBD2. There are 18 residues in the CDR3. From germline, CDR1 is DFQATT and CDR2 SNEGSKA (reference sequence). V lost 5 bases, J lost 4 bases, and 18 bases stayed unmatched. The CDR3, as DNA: TGCAGTGCTGAAAATAGCGGGGGGGCGTCAGGGGTCGGAGAGACCCAGTACTTC. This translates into CSAENSGGASGVGETQYF.

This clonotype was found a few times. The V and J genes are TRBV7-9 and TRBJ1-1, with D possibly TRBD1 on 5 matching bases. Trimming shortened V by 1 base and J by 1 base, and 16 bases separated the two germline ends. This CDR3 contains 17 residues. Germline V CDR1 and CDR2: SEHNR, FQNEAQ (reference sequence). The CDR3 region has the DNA TGTGCCAGCAGCTTAGGGCCGCTCGGGCAGGGGAACACTGAAGCTTTCTTT. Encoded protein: CASSLGPLGQGNTEAFF.

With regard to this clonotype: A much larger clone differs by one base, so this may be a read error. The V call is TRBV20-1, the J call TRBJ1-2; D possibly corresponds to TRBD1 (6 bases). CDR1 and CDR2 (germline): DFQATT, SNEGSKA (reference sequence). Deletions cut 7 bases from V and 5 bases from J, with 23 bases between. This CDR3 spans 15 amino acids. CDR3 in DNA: TGCAGTGTTAGCCCCAACAGGGACGCGTGGTATGGCTACACCTTC. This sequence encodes CSVSPNRDAWYGYTF.

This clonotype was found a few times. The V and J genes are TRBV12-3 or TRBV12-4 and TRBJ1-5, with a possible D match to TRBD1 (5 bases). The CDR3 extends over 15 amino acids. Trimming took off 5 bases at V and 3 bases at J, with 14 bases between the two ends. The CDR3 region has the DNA TGTGCCAGCAGTCGGGGGTCGGGGTTCAATCAGCCCCAGCATTTT. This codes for CASSRGSGFNQPQHF.

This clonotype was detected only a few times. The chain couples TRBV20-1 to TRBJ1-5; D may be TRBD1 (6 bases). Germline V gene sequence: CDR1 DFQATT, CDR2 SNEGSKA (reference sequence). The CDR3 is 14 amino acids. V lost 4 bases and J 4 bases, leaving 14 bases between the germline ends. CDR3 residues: CSAKPTGQNQPQHF. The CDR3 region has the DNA TGCAGTGCTAAACCGACAGGACAAAATCAGCCCCAGCATTTT.

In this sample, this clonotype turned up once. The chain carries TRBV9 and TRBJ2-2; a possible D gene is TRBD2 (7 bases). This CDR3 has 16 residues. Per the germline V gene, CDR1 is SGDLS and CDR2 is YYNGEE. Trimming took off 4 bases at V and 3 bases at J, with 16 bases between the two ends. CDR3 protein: CASSPFAGADTGELFF. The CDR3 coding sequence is TGTGCCAGCAGCCCCTTTGCGGGGGCCGACACCGGGGAGCTGTTTTTT.

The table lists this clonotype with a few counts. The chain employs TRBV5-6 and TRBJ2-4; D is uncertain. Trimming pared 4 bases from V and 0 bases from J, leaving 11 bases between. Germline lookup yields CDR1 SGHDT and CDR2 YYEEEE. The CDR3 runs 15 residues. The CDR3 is CASSETRLAKNIQYF. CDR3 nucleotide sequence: TGTGCCAGCAGCGAAACAAGACTAGCCAAAAACATTCAGTACTTC.

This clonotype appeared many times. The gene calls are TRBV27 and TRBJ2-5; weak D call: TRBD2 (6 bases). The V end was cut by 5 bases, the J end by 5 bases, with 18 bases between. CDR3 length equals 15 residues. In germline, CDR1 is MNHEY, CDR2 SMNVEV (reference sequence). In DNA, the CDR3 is TGTGCCAGCAGTCTCTTCGCGGGACGCCAGGAGACCCAGTACTTC. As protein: CASSLFAGRQETQYF.

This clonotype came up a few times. CDR3 DNA: TGTGCCAGCAGCTCGACAGGTAGCTCCTACAATGAGCAGTACTTC. Translation: CASSSTGSSYNEQYF. The genes are TRBV5-5 and TRBJ2-7; TRBD1 might be the D (6 bases). Germline CDR1 SGHKS, CDR2 YYEKEE (reference sequence). CDR3 length equals 15 residues. Trimming left V 3 bases short and J 7 bases short, with 20 bases between.

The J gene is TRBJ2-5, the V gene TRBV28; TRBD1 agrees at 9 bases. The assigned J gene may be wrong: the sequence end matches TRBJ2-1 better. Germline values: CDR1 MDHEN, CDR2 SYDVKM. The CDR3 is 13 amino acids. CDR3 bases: TGTGCCAGCAGCCGGGACAGGGAAGAGACCCAGTTCTTC. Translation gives CASSRDREETQFF.

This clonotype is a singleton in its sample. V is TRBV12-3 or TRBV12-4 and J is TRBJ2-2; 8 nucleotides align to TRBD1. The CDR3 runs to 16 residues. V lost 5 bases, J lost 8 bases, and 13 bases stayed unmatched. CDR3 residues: CASSPWTGIELGELFF. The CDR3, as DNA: TGTGCCAGCAGTCCCTGGACAGGGATCGAATTGGGGGAGCTGTTTTTT.

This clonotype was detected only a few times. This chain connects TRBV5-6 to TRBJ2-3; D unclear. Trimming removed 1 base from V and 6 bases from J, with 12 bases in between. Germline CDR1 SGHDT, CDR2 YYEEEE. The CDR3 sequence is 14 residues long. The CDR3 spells CASSLISSADTQYF. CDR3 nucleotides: TGTGCCAGCAGCTTGATCTCCTCAGCGGATACGCAGTATTTT.

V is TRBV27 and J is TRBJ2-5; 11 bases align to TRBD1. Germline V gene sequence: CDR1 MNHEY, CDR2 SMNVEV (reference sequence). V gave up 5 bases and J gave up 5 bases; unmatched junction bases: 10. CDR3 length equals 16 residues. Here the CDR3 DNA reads TGTGCCAGCAGTCCTAGGACAGGGGGCATTGGGGAGACCCAGTACTTC. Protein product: CASSPRTGGIGETQYF.

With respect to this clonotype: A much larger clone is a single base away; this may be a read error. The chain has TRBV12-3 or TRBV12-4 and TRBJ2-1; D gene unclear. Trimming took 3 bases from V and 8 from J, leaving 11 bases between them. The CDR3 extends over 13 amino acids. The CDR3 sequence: CASSLEQAYEQFF. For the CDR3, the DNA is TGTGCCAGCAGTTTGGAGCAGGCCTATGAGCAGTTCTTC.

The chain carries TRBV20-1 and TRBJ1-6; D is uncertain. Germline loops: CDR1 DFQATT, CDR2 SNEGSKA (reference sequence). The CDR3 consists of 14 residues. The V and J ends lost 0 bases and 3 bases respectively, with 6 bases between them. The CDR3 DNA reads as TGCAGTGCTAGAGACCCAAACTATAATTCACCCCTCCACTTT. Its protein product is CSARDPNYNSPLHF.

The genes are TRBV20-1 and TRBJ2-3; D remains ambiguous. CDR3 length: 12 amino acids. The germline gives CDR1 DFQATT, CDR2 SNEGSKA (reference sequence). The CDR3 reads CRASRLTDTQYF. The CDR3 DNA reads TGCAGGGCTTCCCGGCTGACAGATACGCAGTATTTT.

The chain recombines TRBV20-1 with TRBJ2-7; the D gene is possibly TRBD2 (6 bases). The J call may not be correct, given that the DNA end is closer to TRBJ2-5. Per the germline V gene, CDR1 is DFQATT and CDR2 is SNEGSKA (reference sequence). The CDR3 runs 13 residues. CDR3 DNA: TGCAGTGCTACCGATGGGGGGAGAGAGACCCAGTACTTC. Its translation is CSATDGGRETQYF.

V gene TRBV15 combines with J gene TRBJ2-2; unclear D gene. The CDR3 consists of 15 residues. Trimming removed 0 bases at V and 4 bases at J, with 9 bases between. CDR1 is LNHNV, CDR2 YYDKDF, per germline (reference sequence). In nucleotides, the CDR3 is TGTGCCACCAGCAGAGATATCGCCGGCACCGGGGAGCTGTTTTTT. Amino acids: CATSRDIAGTGELFF.

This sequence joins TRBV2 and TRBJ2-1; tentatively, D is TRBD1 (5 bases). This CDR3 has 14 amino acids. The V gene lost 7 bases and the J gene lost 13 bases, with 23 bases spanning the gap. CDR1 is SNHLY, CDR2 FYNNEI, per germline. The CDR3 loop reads CASTLHRLQETQFF. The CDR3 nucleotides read TGTGCCAGCACTTTACACAGGCTACAAGAGACCCAGTTCTTC. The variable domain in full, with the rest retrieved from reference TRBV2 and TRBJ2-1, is EPEVTQTPSHQVTQMGQEVILRCVPISNHLYFYWYRQILGQKVEFLVSFYNNEISEKSEIFDDQFSVERPDGSNFTLKIRSTKLEDSAMYFCASTLHRLQETQFFGPGTRLTVL.

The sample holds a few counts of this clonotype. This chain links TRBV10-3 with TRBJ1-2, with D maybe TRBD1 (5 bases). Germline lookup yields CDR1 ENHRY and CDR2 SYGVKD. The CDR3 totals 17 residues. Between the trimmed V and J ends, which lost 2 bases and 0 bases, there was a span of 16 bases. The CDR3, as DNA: TGTGCCATCAGTGAGCCGGACATTGGGGGGTCTAACTATGGCTACACCTTC. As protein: CAISEPDIGGSNYGYTF.